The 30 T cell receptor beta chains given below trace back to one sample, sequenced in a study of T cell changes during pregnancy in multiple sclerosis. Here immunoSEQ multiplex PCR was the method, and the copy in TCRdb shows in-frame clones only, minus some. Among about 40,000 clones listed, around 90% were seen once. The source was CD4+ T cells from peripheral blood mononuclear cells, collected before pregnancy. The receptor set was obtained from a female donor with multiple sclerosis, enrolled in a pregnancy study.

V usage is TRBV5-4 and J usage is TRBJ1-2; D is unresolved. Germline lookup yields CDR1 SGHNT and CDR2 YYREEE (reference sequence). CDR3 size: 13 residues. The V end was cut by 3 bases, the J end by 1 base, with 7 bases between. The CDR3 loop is CASSSPGNYGYTF. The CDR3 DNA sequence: TGTGCCAGCAGCTCGCCCGGTAACTATGGCTACACCTTC.

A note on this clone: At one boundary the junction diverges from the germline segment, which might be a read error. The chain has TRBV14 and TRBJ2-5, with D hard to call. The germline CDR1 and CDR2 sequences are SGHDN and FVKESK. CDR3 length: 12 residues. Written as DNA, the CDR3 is TGTGCCAGCAGCCACCTATTGGAGATCCAGTACTTC. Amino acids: CASSHLLEIQYF.

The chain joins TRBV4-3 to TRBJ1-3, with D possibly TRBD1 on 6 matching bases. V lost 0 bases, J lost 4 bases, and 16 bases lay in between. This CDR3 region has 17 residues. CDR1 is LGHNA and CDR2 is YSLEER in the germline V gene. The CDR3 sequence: CASSQDAGVGTGNTIYF. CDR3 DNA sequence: TGCGCCAGCAGCCAAGATGCAGGGGTTGGTACGGGAAACACCATATATTTT.

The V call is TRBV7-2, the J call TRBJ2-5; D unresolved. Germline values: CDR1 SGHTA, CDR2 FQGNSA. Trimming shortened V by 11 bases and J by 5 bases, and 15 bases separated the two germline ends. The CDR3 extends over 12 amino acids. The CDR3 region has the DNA TGTGCCGGCACCCGTTTCGGGGAGACCCAGTACTTC. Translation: CAGTRFGETQYF.

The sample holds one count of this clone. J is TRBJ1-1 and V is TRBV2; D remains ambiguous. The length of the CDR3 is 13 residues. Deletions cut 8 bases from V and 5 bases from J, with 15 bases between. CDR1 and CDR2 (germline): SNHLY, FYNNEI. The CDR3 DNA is TGTGCCAGCTTTAAACGGGGTGGGACTGAAGCTTTCTTT. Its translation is CASFKRGGTEAFF.

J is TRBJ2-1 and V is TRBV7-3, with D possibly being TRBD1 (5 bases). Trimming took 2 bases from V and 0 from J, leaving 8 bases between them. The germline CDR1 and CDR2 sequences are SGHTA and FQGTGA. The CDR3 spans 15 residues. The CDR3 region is CASSLGAVSYNEQFF. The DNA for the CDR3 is TGTGCCAGCAGCTTAGGGGCGGTCTCCTACAATGAGCAGTTCTTC.

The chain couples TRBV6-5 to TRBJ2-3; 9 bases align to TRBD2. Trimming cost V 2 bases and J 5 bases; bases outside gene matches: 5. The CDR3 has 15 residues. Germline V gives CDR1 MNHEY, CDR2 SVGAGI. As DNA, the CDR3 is TGTGCCAGCAGTTACGAGCGGGGGGTGGTAGATACGCAGTATTTT. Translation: CASSYERGVVDTQYF.

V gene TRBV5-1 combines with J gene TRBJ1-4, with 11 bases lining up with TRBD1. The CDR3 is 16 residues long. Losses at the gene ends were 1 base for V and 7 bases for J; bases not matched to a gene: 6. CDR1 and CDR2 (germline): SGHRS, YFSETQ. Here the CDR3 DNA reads TGCGCCAGCAGCTTGAGCGGGGGGACAGGGGGTGAAAAACTGTTTTTT. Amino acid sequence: CASSLSGGTGGEKLFF.

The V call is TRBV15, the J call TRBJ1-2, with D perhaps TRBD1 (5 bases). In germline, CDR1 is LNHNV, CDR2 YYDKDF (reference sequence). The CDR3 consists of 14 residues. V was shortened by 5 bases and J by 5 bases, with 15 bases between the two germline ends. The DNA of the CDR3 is TGTGCCACCAGCGCTACTGGGACTTTTTATGGCTACACCTTC. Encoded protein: CATSATGTFYGYTF.

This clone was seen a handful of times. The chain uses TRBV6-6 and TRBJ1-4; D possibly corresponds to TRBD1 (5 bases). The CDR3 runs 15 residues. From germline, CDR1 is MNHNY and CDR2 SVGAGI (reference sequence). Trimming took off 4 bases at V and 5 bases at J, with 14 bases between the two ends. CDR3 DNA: TGTGCCAGCAGTTCCCCGACAGCGGGGAATGAAAAACTGTTTTTT. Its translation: CASSSPTAGNEKLFF.

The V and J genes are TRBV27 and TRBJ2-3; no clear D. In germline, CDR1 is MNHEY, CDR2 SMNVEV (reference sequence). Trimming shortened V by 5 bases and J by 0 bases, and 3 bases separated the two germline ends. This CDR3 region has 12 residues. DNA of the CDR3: TGTGCCAGCAGTCCGAGCACAGATACGCAGTATTTT. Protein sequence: CASSPSTDTQYF.

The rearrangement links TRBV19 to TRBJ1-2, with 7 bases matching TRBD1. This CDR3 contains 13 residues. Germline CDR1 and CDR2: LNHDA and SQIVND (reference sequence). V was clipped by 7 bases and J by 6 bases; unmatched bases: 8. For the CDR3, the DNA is TGTGCCAGTATCGACAGGGAGTCCGATGGCTACACCTTC. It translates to CASIDRESDGYTF.

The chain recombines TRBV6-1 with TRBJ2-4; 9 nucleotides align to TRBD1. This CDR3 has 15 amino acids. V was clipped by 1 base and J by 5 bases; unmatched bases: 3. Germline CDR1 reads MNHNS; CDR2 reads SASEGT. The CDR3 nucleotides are TGTGCCAGCAGTGAAGACGGGACAGGGCAAAACATTCAGTACTTC. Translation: CASSEDGTGQNIQYF.

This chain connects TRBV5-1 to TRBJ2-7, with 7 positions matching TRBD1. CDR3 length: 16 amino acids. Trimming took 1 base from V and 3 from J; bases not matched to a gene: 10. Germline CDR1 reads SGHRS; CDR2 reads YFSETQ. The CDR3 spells CASSLRGRDRDYEQYF. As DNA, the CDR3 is TGCGCCAGCAGCTTGAGAGGACGGGACAGAGACTACGAGCAGTACTTC.

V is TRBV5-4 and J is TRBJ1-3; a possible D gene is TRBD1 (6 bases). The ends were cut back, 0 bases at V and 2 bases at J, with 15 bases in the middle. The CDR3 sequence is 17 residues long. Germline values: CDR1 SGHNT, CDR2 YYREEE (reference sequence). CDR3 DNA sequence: TGTGCCAGCAGCTTGGCCAAGGCGGGGGGGCCTGGAAACACCATATATTTT. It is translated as CASSLAKAGGPGNTIYF.

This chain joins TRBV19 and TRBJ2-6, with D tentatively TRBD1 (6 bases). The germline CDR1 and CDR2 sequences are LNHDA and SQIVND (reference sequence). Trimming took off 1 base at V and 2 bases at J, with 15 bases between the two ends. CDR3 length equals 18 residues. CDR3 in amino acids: CASSIVYLGGTGANVLTF. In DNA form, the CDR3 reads TGTGCCAGTAGTATAGTTTACTTAGGGGGAACTGGGGCCAACGTCCTGACTTTC.

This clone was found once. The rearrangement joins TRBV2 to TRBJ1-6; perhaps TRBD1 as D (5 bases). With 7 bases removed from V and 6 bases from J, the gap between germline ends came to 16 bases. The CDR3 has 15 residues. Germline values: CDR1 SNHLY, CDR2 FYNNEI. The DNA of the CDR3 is TGTGCCAGCACTGACAGAGGGTCAGGTAATTCACCCCTCCACTTT. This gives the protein CASTDRGSGNSPLHF.

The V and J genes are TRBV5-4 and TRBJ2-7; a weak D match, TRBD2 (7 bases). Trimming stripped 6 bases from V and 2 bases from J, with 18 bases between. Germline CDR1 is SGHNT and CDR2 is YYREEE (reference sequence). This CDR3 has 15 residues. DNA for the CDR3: TGTGCCAGCACCCCGAGGGGGGGGGAAACCTACGAGCAGTACTTC. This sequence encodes CASTPRGGETYEQYF.

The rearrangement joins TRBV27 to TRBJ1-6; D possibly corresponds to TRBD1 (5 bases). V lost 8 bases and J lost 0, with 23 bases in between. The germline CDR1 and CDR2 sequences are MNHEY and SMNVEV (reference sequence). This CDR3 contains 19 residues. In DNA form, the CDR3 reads TGTGCCAGCTCGGAAGGGACTCTCACACTCAACTCCTATAATTCACCCCTCCACTTT. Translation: CASSEGTLTLNSYNSPLHF.

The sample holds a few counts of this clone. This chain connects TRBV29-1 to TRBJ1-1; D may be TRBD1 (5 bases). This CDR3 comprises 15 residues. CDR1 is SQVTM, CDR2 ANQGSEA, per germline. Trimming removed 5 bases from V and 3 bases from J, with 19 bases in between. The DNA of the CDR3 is TGCAGCGTTCGACCTAAGGGGTACGGAGACACTGAAGCTTTCTTT. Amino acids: CSVRPKGYGDTEAFF.

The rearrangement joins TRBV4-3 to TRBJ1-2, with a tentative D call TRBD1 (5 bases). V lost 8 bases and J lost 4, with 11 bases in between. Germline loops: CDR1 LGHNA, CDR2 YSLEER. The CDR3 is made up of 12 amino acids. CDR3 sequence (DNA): TGCGCCAGCGGACATAACTCCTATGGCTACACCTTC. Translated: CASGHNSYGYTF.

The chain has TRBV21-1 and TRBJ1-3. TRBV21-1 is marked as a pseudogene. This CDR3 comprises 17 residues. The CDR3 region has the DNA TGTGCCAGCAGCAAACTAACCCCGTACTACTCTGGAAACACCATATATTTT. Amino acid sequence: CASSKLTPYYSGNTIYF.

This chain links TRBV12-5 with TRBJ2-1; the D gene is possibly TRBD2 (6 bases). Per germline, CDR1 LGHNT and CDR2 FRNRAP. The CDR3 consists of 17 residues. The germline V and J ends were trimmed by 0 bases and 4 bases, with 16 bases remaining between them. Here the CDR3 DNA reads TGTGCTAGTGGTTTGGTACAACAAGGACTAAAATACAATGAGCAGTTCTTC. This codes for CASGLVQQGLKYNEQFF.

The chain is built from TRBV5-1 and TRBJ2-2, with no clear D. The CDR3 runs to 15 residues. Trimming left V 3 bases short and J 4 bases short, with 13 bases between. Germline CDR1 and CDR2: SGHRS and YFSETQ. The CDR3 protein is CASSSGPLATGELFF. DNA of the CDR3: TGCGCCAGCAGCTCTGGTCCCCTGGCCACCGGGGAGCTGTTTTTT.

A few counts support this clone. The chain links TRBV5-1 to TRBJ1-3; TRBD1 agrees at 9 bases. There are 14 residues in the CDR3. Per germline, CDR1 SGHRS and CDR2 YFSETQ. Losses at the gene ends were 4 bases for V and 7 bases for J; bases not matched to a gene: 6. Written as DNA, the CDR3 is TGCGCCAGCAGCAAAGGACAGGGGACGAACACCATATATTTT. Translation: CASSKGQGTNTIYF.

The CDR3 sequence is CASSYSGRADTQYF. The CDR3 region has the DNA TGTGCCAGCAGTTACTCGGGCAGGGCAGATACGCAGTATTTT. This chain links TRBV6-6 with TRBJ2-3; D might be TRBD1 (5 bases). The length of the CDR3 is 14 residues. CDR1 is MNHNY and CDR2 is SVGAGI in the germline V gene (reference sequence). V gave up 0 bases and J gave up 4 bases, with 8 bases separating them.

CDR3 DNA: TGCAGTGCTCGACAGGGCACTGAAGCTTTCTTT. Its translation: CSARQGTEAFF. V and J are TRBV20-1 and TRBJ1-1, with 7 positions matching TRBD1. V shed 5 bases, J shed 4 bases, and the junction held 1 base outside the gene matches. The CDR3 is 11 amino acids. The V gene's germline CDR1 is DFQATT and CDR2 SNEGSKA (reference sequence).

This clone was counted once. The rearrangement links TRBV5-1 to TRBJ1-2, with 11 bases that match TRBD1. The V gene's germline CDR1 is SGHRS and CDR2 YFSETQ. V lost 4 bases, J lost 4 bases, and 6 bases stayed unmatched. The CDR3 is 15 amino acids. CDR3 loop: CASSGRTGGFYGYTF. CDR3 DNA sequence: TGCGCCAGCAGCGGAAGGACAGGGGGCTTCTATGGCTACACCTTC.

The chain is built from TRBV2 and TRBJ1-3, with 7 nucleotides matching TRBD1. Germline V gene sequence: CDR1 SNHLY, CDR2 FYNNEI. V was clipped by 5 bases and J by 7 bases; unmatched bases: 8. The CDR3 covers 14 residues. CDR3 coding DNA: TGTGCCAGCAGTCGGACAGGTTCTGTCAACACCATATATTTT. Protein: CASSRTGSVNTIYF.

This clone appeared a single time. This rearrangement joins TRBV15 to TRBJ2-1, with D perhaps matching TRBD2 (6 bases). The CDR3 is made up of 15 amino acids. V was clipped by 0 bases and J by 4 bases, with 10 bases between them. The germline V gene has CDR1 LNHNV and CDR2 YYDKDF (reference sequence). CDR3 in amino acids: CATSRDRGLYNEQFF. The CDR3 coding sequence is TGTGCCACCAGCAGAGATCGGGGACTTTACAATGAGCAGTTCTTC.